The 18 T cell receptor beta chains in this list originate from one sample, sequenced in a study of shared clonotypes between healthy human individuals. Using immunoSEQ multiplex PCR, the repertoire was profiled, and TCRdb retains in-frame clones only, with some absent. The sample includes about 1 million clones, about three quarters of them seen just once. Sequenced material: memory CD4+ T cells sorted from blood. Noted subset: CD45RA-negative fraction. All receptors come from a man aged 18 to 30 in good health.

This chain uses TRBV23-1 with TRBJ2-5, with a weak D call TRBD2 (5 bases). TRBV23-1 is placed among ORFs of uncertain function. The CDR3 has 15 amino acids. V was shortened by 3 bases and J by 3 bases, with 14 bases between the two germline ends. CDR3 bases: TGCGCCAGCAGTCAGAGGGTGAAACAAAAAGAGACCCAGTACTTC. It translates to CASSQRVKQKETQYF.

The chain employs TRBV4-2 and TRBJ1-1; the match to TRBD1 covers 8 bases. The V gene's germline CDR1 is LGHNA and CDR2 YNFKEQ. CDR3 length equals 15 residues. V gave up 0 bases and J gave up 7 bases; unmatched junction bases: 7. CDR3 residues: CASSQEARGHVEAFF. CDR3 coding DNA: TGTGCCAGCAGCCAAGAGGCCAGGGGGCATGTTGAAGCTTTCTTT.

There are a few counts of this clone. The V call is TRBV5-1, the J call TRBJ2-4; tentatively, D is TRBD1 (5 bases). Trimming shortened V by 7 bases and J by 0 bases, and 14 bases separated the two germline ends. Per germline, CDR1 SGHRS and CDR2 YFSETQ. The CDR3 runs 15 residues. The CDR3 DNA reads TGCGCCAGCTCGGGTCCGGACACAGCCAAAAACATTCAGTACTTC. Amino acid sequence: CASSGPDTAKNIQYF.

The chain links TRBV11-3 to TRBJ2-1, with D hard to call. V gave up 0 bases and J gave up 5 bases, with 23 bases separating them. Germline V lookup: CDR1 SGHNT, CDR2 YENEEA. The CDR3 covers 19 residues. CDR3 nucleotides: TGTGCCAGCAGCTTAGATTTAACTACTTTGCCTAGAGACAACAATGAGCAGTTCTTC. Translation gives CASSLDLTTLPRDNNEQFF.

Details on this clone: Other DNA variants within this sample encode the same CDR3. This chain links TRBV5-1 with TRBJ1-1, with 9 bases identical to TRBD1. This CDR3 spans 14 amino acids. Looked up from germline, CDR1 is SGHRS and CDR2 is YFSETQ. After removal of 4 bases from V and 5 bases from J, the junction contained 6 bases not matched to a gene. The CDR3 here is CASSLGQGFTEAFF. CDR3 sequence (DNA): TGCGCCAGCAGCCTAGGACAGGGGTTTACTGAAGCTTTCTTT.

The chain links TRBV10-3 to TRBJ2-5; D remains unclear. This CDR3 region has 13 residues. Germline values: CDR1 ENHRY, CDR2 SYGVKD. With 3 bases removed from V and 0 bases from J, the gap between germline ends came to 5 bases. The CDR3 reads CAISEMYQETQYF. DNA for the CDR3: TGTGCCATCAGTGAAATGTACCAAGAGACCCAGTACTTC.

The rearrangement joins TRBV30 to TRBJ1-3; D unclear. The germline V and J ends were trimmed by 4 bases and 4 bases, with 11 bases remaining between them. Germline CDR1 GTSNPN, CDR2 SVGIG (reference sequence). CDR3 length: 13 residues. CDR3 region: CAWNSLGGNTIYF. CDR3 nucleotides: TGTGCCTGGAACAGTTTGGGAGGAAACACCATATATTTT. The whole variable domain, remainder taken from reference TRBV30 and TRBJ1-3, is SQTIHQWPATLVQPVGSPLSLECTVEGTSNPNLYWYRQAAGRGLQLLFYSVGIGQISSEVPQNLSASRPQDRQFILSSKKLLLSDSGFYLCAWNSLGGNTIYFGEGSWLTVV.

V is TRBV27 and J is TRBJ2-7; 9 positions agree with TRBD1. The CDR3 runs to 15 residues. Trimming cost V 5 bases and J 1 base; bases outside gene matches: 6. Germline loops: CDR1 MNHEY, CDR2 SMNVEV (reference sequence). Here the CDR3 reads CASSRWDRDSYEQYF. DNA for the CDR3: TGTGCCAGCAGTCGATGGGACAGGGATTCCTACGAGCAGTACTTC.

The chain employs TRBV5-8 and TRBJ1-5; D call uncertain. Germline V gene lookup returns CDR1 SGHTS and CDR2 YDEGEE. V lost 5 bases, J lost 1 base, and 13 bases lay in between. The CDR3 sequence is 15 residues long. CDR3 DNA: TGTGCCAGCAGAAAAGGAGGGATCAGCAATCAGCCCCAGCATTTT. Translated: CASRKGGISNQPQHF.

The V and J genes are TRBV10-3 and TRBJ1-5; D gene ambiguous. Germline V gene sequence: CDR1 ENHRY, CDR2 SYGVKD. The CDR3 extends over 12 amino acids. V lost 2 bases, J lost 9 bases, and 8 bases lay in between. DNA for the CDR3: TGTGCCATCAGTGAGACCGTCGGGCCCCAGCATTTT. This encodes CAISETVGPQHF.

The rearrangement joins TRBV5-1 to TRBJ1-4; possible D gene TRBD1, 5 bases. CDR1 is SGHRS and CDR2 is YFSETQ in the germline V gene. The CDR3 spans 14 residues. Between the trimmed V and J ends, which lost 4 bases and 3 bases, there was a span of 10 bases. The CDR3 here is CASSSGGANEKLFF. The CDR3 DNA reads TGCGCCAGCAGCAGCGGGGGAGCTAATGAAAAACTGTTTTTT.

The chain joins TRBV7-9 to TRBJ2-2; 9 bases are a match to TRBD1. The V gene's germline CDR1 is SEHNR and CDR2 FQNEAQ (reference sequence). The CDR3 has 15 amino acids. Trimming took 11 bases from V and 1 from J; bases not matched to a gene: 8. CDR3 in DNA: TGTGCCGGCGACCCGGGACAGGGGAACACCGGGGAGCTGTTTTTT. Translating gives CAGDPGQGNTGELFF.

The rearrangement joins TRBV7-8 to TRBJ1-2; D is undetermined. From germline, CDR1 is SGHVS and CDR2 FQNEAQ. The V gene lost 0 bases and the J gene lost 4 bases, with 9 bases spanning the gap. The CDR3 sequence is 14 residues long. CDR3 DNA sequence: TGTGCCAGCAGCTTAGCAGCTGCAACCTATGGCTACACCTTC. Protein sequence: CASSLAAATYGYTF.

V gene TRBV27 combines with J gene TRBJ2-7; D gene uncertain. V was pared by 5 bases and J by 7 bases, with 9 bases between. Germline V gene lookup returns CDR1 MNHEY and CDR2 SMNVEV (reference sequence). The CDR3 is 11 residues long. For the CDR3, the DNA is TGTGCCAGCAGTACCGTGGGTGAGCAGTACTTC. The encoded protein is CASSTVGEQYF.

This chain connects TRBV5-1 to TRBJ1-6, with D maybe TRBD1 (5 bases). This CDR3 has 14 amino acids. Germline lookup yields CDR1 SGHRS and CDR2 YFSETQ. V lost 0 bases and J lost 6, with 7 bases in between. CDR3 in amino acids: CASSLGDGNSPLHF. CDR3 bases: TGCGCCAGCAGCTTGGGGGACGGTAATTCACCCCTCCACTTT.

The chain uses TRBV6-1 and TRBJ1-6, with D perhaps TRBD1 (6 bases). This CDR3 is built from 17 residues. Trimming removed 3 bases at V and 0 bases at J, with 12 bases between. The germline V gene encodes CDR1 MNHNS and CDR2 SASEGT. Here the CDR3 DNA reads TGTGCCAGCAGTGAGGTGGGCAGGGGCTCCTATAATTCACCCCTCCACTTT. Translating gives CASSEVGRGSYNSPLHF.

CDR3 residues: CASSTTGGPTETQYF. CDR3 DNA sequence: TGTGCCAGCAGTACGACGGGAGGACCTACAGAGACCCAGTACTTC. The chain is built from TRBV27 and TRBJ2-5; 7 nucleotides line up with TRBD2. This CDR3 has 15 residues. The germline V gene encodes CDR1 MNHEY and CDR2 SMNVEV (reference sequence). Trimming cost V 5 bases and J 4 bases; bases outside gene matches: 10.

This clone appeared once. This sequence joins TRBV2 and TRBJ1-3, with D hard to call. Trimming pared 7 bases from V and 1 base from J, leaving 11 bases between. Germline CDR1 SNHLY, CDR2 FYNNEI. This CDR3 contains 14 residues. The CDR3 DNA sequence: TGTGCCAGCATGGCAGGCCTATCTGGAAACACCATATATTTT. It translates to CASMAGLSGNTIYF.